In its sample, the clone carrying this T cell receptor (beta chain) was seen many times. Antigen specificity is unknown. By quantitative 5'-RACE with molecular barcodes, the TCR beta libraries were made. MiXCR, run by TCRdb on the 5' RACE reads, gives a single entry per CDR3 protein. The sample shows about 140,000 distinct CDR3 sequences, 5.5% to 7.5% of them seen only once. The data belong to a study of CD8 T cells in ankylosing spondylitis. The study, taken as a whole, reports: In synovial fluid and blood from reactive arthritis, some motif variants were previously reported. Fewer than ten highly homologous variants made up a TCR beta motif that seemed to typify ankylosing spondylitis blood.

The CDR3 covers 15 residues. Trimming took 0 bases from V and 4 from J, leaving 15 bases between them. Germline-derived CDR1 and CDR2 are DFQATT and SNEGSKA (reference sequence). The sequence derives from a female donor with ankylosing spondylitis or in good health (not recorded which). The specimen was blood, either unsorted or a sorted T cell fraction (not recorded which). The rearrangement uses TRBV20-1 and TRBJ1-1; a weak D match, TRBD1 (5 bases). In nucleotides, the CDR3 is TGCAGTGCTAGAGATGGGGGACGATTGGTCACTGAAGCTTTCTTT. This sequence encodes CSARDGGRLVTEAFF.